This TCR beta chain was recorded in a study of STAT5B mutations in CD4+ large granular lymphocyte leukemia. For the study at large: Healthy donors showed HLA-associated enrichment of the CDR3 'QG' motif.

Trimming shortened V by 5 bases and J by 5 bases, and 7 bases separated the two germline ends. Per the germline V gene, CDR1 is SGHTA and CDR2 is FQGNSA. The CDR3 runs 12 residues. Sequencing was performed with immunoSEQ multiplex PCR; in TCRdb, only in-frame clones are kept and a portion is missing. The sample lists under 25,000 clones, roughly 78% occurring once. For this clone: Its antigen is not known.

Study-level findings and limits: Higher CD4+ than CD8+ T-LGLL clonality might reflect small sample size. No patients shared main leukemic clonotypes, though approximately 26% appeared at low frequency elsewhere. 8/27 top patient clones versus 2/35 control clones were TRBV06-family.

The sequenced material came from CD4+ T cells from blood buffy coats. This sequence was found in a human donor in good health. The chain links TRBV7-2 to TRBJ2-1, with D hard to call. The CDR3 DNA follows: TGTGCCAGCAGCGCCCTAGACAATGAGCAGTTCTTC. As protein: CASSALDNEQFF.